The 16 T cell receptor beta chains in this list originate from one sample, sequenced in a study of cytomegalovirus exposure and HLA in healthy donors. PCR primers comprised 60 Vbeta and 13 Jbeta primers. Data came from immunoSEQ multiplex PCR; TCRdb stores just in-frame clones and leaves some out. This table has approximately 170,000 clones, roughly 72% appearing once. Sample: PBMCs. These receptors originate from a man aged 40-50 years in good health and CMV-seronegative.

The chain is built from TRBV14 and TRBJ2-1; D remains ambiguous. The germline CDR1 and CDR2 sequences are SGHDN and FVKESK. This CDR3 spans 12 amino acids. Trimming removed 1 base at V and 8 bases at J, with 6 bases between. CDR3 in DNA: TGTGCCAGCAGCCAAGCCTCCCATGAGCAGTTCTTC. This sequence encodes CASSQASHEQFF.

The V call is TRBV10-2, the J call TRBJ2-1; D is unclear. The V and J ends lost 8 bases and 6 bases respectively, with 8 bases between them. Germline V gene lookup returns CDR1 WSHSY and CDR2 SAAADI. This CDR3 region has 11 residues. Written as DNA, the CDR3 is TGCGCCAGCCAGGAAGTCAATGAGCAGTTCTTC. Translating it yields CASQEVNEQFF.

DNA for the CDR3: TGCGCCAGCAGCCAAGATGTAGCGGGAGGCCAAGAGACCCAGTACTTC. This codes for CASSQDVAGGQETQYF. This chain uses TRBV4-1 with TRBJ2-5, with 10 bases matching TRBD2. J lost 1 base, V lost 0 bases, and 2 bases had no gene match. This CDR3 has 16 residues. CDR1 is MGHRA, CDR2 YSYEKL, per germline.

The chain links TRBV6-1 to TRBJ1-1; TRBD1 agrees at 10 bases. The V gene's germline CDR1 is MNHNS and CDR2 SASEGT. The CDR3 covers 16 residues. The V gene end was trimmed by 1 base and the J gene end by 4 bases; junction bases not matched to a gene: 6. CDR3 coding DNA: TGTGCCAGCAGTGAAGGGGACGGACAGGGGGTCACTGAAGCTTTCTTT. This sequence encodes CASSEGDGQGVTEAFF.

The genes are TRBV9 and TRBJ2-3, with 7 nucleotides matching TRBD2. Germline V gene sequence: CDR1 SGDLS, CDR2 YYNGEE. The junction had 9 bases not matched to a gene; V was cut back by 4 bases and J by 7 bases. CDR3 size: 14 residues. The CDR3 loop reads CASSIRGSGNTQYF. In DNA, the CDR3 is TGTGCCAGCAGCATCCGCGGGAGTGGGAATACGCAGTATTTT.

The V call is TRBV18, the J call TRBJ2-2, with a possible D match to TRBD1 (6 bases). The CDR3 contains 14 residues. Trimming removed 2 bases from V and 8 bases from J, with 12 bases in between. CDR1 and CDR2 from the germline V gene are KGHSH and LQKENI. CDR3 in DNA: TGTGCCAGCTCACCAAGACAGGATATAGGGGAGCTGTTTTTT. Translation: CASSPRQDIGELFF.

This clone was observed a few times. The chain combines TRBV29-1 with TRBJ1-5; D perhaps matches TRBD1 (6 bases). Germline V gives CDR1 SQVTM, CDR2 ANQGSEA. There are 13 residues in the CDR3. V lost 7 bases and J lost 2, with 12 bases in between. The CDR3 loop reads CSASGDGNQPQHF. CDR3 coding DNA: TGCAGCGCTTCAGGGGACGGCAATCAGCCCCAGCATTTT.

This clone was seen a handful of times. The chain couples TRBV27 to TRBJ2-3; possibly TRBD2 for D (6 bases). The V gene's germline CDR1 is MNHEY and CDR2 SMNVEV (reference sequence). This CDR3 spans 13 amino acids. Trimming cost V 11 bases and J 4 bases, with 16 bases left between them. The CDR3 nucleotides read TGTGCCGGCCCATCGACTAGGGCAGATACGCAGTATTTT. Translated: CAGPSTRADTQYF.

The genes are TRBV6-5 and TRBJ2-5; TRBD1 is a possible D gene (5 bases). Germline values: CDR1 MNHEY, CDR2 SVGAGI. The CDR3 loop spans 14 amino acids. V lost 4 bases and J lost 0, with 9 bases in between. CDR3 nucleotides: TGTGCCAGCAGTTTGGACACGTACCAAGAGACCCAGTACTTC. Its protein product is CASSLDTYQETQYF.

The chain recombines TRBV28 with TRBJ2-7, with TRBD1 matching over 8 bases. The CDR3 has 15 residues. V lost 5 bases to trimming and J lost 2 bases; unmatched junction nucleotides: 8. CDR1 and CDR2 (germline): MDHEN, SYDVKM. CDR3 nucleotide sequence: TGTGCCAGCAGTGACCTGCGGGACAGGCCCTACGAGCAGTACTTC. Its protein product is CASSDLRDRPYEQYF.

The chain combines TRBV9 with TRBJ2-2; 9 bases align to TRBD2. This CDR3 region has 15 residues. After removal of 3 bases from V and 7 bases from J, the junction contained 7 bases not matched to a gene. Germline lookup yields CDR1 SGDLS and CDR2 YYNGEE. The CDR3 bases are TGTGCCAGCAGCGCCAGGCTAGCGGGAATCGGGGAGCTGTTTTTT. Translating gives CASSARLAGIGELFF.

The rearrangement links TRBV11-3 to TRBJ2-1; 11 nucleotides agree with TRBD1. Trimming removed 5 bases from V and 7 bases from J; junction bases left unmatched: 7. CDR3 length equals 15 residues. In germline, CDR1 is SGHNT, CDR2 YENEEA. The CDR3 spells CASSPGQGATNEQFF. CDR3 nucleotide sequence: TGTGCCAGCAGCCCAGGACAGGGGGCGACGAATGAGCAGTTCTTC.

V gene TRBV5-1 combines with J gene TRBJ2-3; 8 nucleotides match TRBD2. Looked up from germline, CDR1 is SGHRS and CDR2 is YFSETQ. The CDR3 extends over 17 amino acids. V shed 4 bases, J shed 6 bases, and the junction held 16 bases outside the gene matches. DNA for the CDR3: TGCGCCAGCAGCCCAGCCGACAGCGGGAGTCCCACCGATACGCAGTATTTT. Translated, it gives CASSPADSGSPTDTQYF.

V gene TRBV5-8 combines with J gene TRBJ2-5; the D is unclear. The better agreement between TRBJ2-7 and the DNA end casts doubt on the J call. Looked up from germline, CDR1 is SGHTS and CDR2 is YDEGEE. This CDR3 is 12 amino acids long. DNA for the CDR3: TGTGCCAGCAGCCCCCGCGGCTACGAGCAGTACTTC. Its translation: CASSPRGYEQYF.

This chain joins TRBV6-1 and TRBJ2-3; 9 positions match TRBD2. CDR3 length: 18 residues. CDR1 MNHNS and CDR2 SASEGT come from the germline V gene. Trimming cost V 2 bases and J 5 bases; bases outside gene matches: 14. This CDR3 reads CASSEISLAGTIRDTQYF. CDR3 DNA: TGTGCCAGCAGTGAAATCAGTCTAGCGGGAACCATAAGAGATACGCAGTATTTT.

The chain employs TRBV5-1 and TRBJ2-3, with TRBD2 matching over 12 bases. The CDR3 contains 15 residues. The germline V gene encodes CDR1 SGHRS and CDR2 YFSETQ. V lost 5 bases, J lost 6 bases, and 7 bases stayed unmatched. CDR3 in amino acids: CASSRTSGKSDTQYF. The DNA for the CDR3 is TGCGCCAGCAGTCGGACTAGCGGGAAATCCGATACGCAGTATTTT. Combining the CDR3 with reference TRBV5-1 and TRBJ2-3 gives the whole variable domain KAGVTQTPRYLIKTRGQQVTLSCSPISGHRSVSWYQQTPGQGLQFLFEYFSETQRNKGNFPGRFSGRQFSNSRSEMNVSTLELGDSALYLCASSRTSGKSDTQYFGPGTRLTVL.